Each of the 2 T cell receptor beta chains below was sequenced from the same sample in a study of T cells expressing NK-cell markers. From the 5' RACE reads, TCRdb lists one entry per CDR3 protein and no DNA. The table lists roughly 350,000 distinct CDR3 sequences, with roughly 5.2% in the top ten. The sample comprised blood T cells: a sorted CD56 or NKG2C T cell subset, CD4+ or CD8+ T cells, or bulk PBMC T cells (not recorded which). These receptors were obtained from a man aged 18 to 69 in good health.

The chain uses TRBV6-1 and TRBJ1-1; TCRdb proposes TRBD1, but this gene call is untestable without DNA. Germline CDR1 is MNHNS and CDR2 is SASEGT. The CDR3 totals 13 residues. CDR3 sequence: CASKPTGRTEAFF.

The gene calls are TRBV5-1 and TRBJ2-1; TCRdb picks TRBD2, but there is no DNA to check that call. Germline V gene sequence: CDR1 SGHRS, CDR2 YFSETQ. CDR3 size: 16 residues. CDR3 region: CASSLSGTSPLNEQFF.